A selection of T cell receptor beta chains follows, all from one sample in a study of blood T cell repertoires in COVID-19. The data were produced by immunoSEQ multiplex PCR, yet TCRdb's version contains in-frame clones alone and is incomplete. Altogether roughly 110,000 clones are present, over 55% being singletons, with the ten largest covering around 0.92%. Sequencing was performed on peripheral blood. All receptors derive from a human donor with acute or convalescent COVID-19. The donor label of this sample is uncertain. Both conserved end residues are part of each CDR3. A D gene is named only where the DNA matches it firmly. The size entry is marked missing in some rows and otherwise reads once, few, many or a size class.

J: TRBJ2-5; V: TRBV6-5; length: 12; size: .; D: .; CDR3: CATKTLQETQYF; DNA: TGTGCCACCAAGACTCTTCAAGAGACCCAGTACTTC
J: TRBJ1-1; V: TRBV3-1/TRBV3-2; length: 13; size: .; D: TRBD1; CDR3: CASSHLTGTEAFF; DNA: TGTGCCAGCAGCCACCTGACAGGGACTGAAGCTTTCTTT
J: TRBJ1-2; V: TRBV6-6; length: 16; size: .; D: TRBD1; CDR3: CASRMSLTGSNYGYTF; DNA: TGTGCCAGCAGAATGAGTTTGACAGGGTCTAACTATGGCTACACCTTC
J: TRBJ1-1; V: TRBV10-2; length: 14; size: .; D: TRBD1; CDR3: CASSERTGFTEAFF; DNA: TGCGCCAGCAGTGAGAGGACAGGGTTCACTGAAGCTTTCTTT
J: TRBJ1-4; V: TRBV19; length: 13; size: .; D: .; CDR3: CASSLSGGEKLFF; DNA: TGTGCCAGTAGCCTGAGCGGGGGAGAAAAACTGTTTTTT
J: TRBJ1-1; V: TRBV2; length: 13; size: .; D: .; CDR3: CASSADSNTEAFF; DNA: TGTGCCAGCAGCGCGGACAGCAACACTGAAGCTTTCTTT
J: TRBJ2-3; V: TRBV9; length: 18; size: .; D: TRBD2; CDR3: CASSVGLAGAVGTDTQYF; DNA: TGTGCCAGCAGCGTAGGGCTAGCGGGGGCGGTTGGGACAGATACGCAGTATTTT
J: TRBJ2-5; V: TRBV21-1; length: 15; size: .; D: .; CDR3: CASSDRRGHQETQYF; DNA: TGTGCCAGCAGCGACAGAAGGGGGCACCAAGAGACCCAGTACTTC
J: TRBJ1-5; V: TRBV5-1; length: 15; size: few; D: .; CDR3: CASRAGSANNQPQHF; DNA: TGCGCCAGCCGGGCGGGGTCGGCAAACAATCAGCCCCAGCATTTT
J: TRBJ2-5; V: TRBV2; length: 14; size: .; D: .; CDR3: CASSDLRLRETQYF; DNA: TGTGCCAGCAGTGACTTGAGACTGAGGGAGACCCAGTACTTC
J: TRBJ1-6; V: TRBV30; length: 15; size: .; D: TRBD1; CDR3: CAWSRTGLYNSPLHF; DNA: TGTGCCTGGAGTCGGACAGGGCTCTATAATTCACCCCTCCACTTT
J: TRBJ1-3; V: TRBV4-2; length: 17; size: .; D: TRBD1; CDR3: CASSQDWQGQGSSTIYF; DNA: TGTGCCAGCAGCCAAGATTGGCAGGGACAGGGGAGTAGCACCATATATTTT
J: TRBJ1-2; V: TRBV6-6; length: 14; size: .; D: .; CDR3: CASSPQGQNYGYTF; DNA: TGTGCCAGCAGCCCCCAGGGACAAAACTATGGCTACACCTTC
J: TRBJ2-3; V: TRBV15; length: 15; size: .; D: .; CDR3: CATSREQGHTDTQYF; DNA: TGTGCCACCAGCAGAGAACAGGGACACACAGATACGCAGTATTTT
J: TRBJ1-2; V: TRBV28; length: 13; size: many; D: TRBD1; CDR3: CASSYTGAGGYTF; DNA: TGTGCCAGCAGTTATACAGGGGCGGGTGGCTACACCTTC
J: TRBJ2-3; V: TRBV19; length: 16; size: .; D: .; CDR3: CASRADGGRSTDTQYF; DNA: TGTGCCAGTAGAGCCGACGGGGGAAGGAGCACAGATACGCAGTATTTT
J: TRBJ2-1; V: TRBV27; length: 16; size: .; D: .; CDR3: CASSLVGGIVDNEQFF; DNA: TGTGCCAGCAGCCTCGTCGGGGGAATCGTAGATAATGAGCAGTTCTTC
J: TRBJ2-1; V: TRBV3-1/TRBV3-2; length: 16; size: .; D: TRBD2; CDR3: CASSDAGVAGGNEQFF; DNA: TGTGCCAGCAGCGACGCCGGGGTAGCGGGAGGGAATGAGCAGTTCTTC
J: TRBJ2-2; V: TRBV7-9; length: 15; size: once; D: TRBD1; CDR3: CASKWTGDITGELFF; DNA: TGTGCCAGCAAATGGACAGGGGACATCACCGGGGAGCTGTTTTTT
J: TRBJ1-2; V: TRBV19; length: 14; size: .; D: .; CDR3: CASSLGEGVRGYTF; DNA: TGTGCCAGTAGTTTAGGAGAGGGGGTCCGTGGCTACACCTTC
J: TRBJ1-2; V: TRBV12-3/TRBV12-4; length: 13; size: few; D: TRBD1; CDR3: CASHVRVQGGYTF; DNA: TGTGCCAGCCATGTCAGGGTACAGGGGGGCTACACCTTC
J: TRBJ1-4; V: TRBV5-1; length: 17; size: .; D: TRBD1; CDR3: CASSLGRGTATNEKLFF; DNA: TGCGCCAGCAGCTTGGGCAGGGGGACCGCAACTAATGAAAAACTGTTTTTT
J: TRBJ2-7; V: TRBV24-1; length: 13; size: few; D: TRBD1; CDR3: CATSTGANYEQYF; DNA: TGTGCCACCAGCACAGGGGCGAACTACGAGCAGTACTTC